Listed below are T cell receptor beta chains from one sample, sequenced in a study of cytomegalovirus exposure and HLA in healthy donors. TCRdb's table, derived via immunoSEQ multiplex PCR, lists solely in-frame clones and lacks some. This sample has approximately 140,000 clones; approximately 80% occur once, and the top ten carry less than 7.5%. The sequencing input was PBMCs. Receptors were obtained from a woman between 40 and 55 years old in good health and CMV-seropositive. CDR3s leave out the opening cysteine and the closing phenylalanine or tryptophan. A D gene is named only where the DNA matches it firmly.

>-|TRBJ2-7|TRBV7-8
ASSSPGLYEQY
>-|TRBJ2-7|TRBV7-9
ASSLDSGPYEQY
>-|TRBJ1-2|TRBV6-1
ASTLGGGGNYGYT
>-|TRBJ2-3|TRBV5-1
ASSYTGSPDTQY
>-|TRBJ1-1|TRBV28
ASSFVGGGNTEAF
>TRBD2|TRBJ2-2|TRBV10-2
ASARGRVGTNTGELF
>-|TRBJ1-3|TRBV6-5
ASRGPGNTIY
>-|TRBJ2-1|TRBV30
AWSVSAGEQF
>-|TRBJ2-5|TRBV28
ASSSPRGGLRETQY
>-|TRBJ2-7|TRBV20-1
SAPRGNEQY
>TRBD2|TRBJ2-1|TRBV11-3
ASSLRTSGTLQQF
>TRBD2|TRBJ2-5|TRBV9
ASSDRTSGQETQY
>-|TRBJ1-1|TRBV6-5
ASSFTLNTEAF
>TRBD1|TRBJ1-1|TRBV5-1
ASRPGQGRGNTEAF
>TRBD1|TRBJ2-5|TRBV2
ASRGRTGVETQY
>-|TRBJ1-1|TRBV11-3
ASSTTGQNTEAF
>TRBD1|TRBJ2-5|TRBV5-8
ASSLGDRAQETQY
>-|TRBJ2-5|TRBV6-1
ASSEGAPGETQY
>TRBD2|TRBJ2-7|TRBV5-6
ASSLGRLAGEFSYEQY
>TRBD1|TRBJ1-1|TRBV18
ASSPRLQGGRTEAF
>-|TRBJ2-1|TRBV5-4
ASSLDPGNDNEQF
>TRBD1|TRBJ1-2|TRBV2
ASRSLGTGDGYT
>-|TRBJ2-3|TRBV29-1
SVVVQPTDTQY
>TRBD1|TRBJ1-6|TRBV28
ASGRTGGYSSYNSPLH
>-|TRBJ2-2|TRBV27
ASSLGLHLTGELF
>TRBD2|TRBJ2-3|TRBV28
ASSVPSGRVDTQY
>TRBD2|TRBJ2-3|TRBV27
ASSIQAGGTSTQY
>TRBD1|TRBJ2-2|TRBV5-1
ASSVQGMGTGELF
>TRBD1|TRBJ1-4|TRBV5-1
ASSFRERGPTNEKLF
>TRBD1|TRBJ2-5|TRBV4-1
ASSHPRGTGTQETQY
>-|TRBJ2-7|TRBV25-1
ASSDPLRVPSYEQY
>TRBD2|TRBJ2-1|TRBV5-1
ASSRNPIAGVSNEQF
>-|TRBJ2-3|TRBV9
ASSVGVTGAGGDTQY
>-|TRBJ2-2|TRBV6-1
ASRGAGVNTGELF
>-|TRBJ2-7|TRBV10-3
AISRAGDYEQY
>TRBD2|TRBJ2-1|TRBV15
ATSSRLAGNNEQF
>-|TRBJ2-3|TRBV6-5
ASMRTPSTDTQY
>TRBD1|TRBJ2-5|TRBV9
ASSVRGGRRETQY
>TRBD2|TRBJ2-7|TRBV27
ASSRLAVIYEQY
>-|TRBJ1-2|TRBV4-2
ASSQDLGGPNYGYT
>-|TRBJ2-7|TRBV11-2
ASSLAGDDYEQY
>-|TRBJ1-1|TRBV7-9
ASSRQGNTEAF
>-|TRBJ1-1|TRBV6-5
ASSYYTGNTEAF
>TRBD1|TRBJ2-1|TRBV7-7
ASSALGTGVIREQF
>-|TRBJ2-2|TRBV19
ASKGLRDTGELF
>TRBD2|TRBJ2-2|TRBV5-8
ASSLAGASGTGELF
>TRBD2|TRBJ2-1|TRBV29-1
SVGLAGHNEQF
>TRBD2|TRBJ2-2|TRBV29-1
SVEEGGRAQGGGELF
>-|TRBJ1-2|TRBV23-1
ASSQSAGSRGYT
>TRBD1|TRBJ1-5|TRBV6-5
ASRRQGNQPQH
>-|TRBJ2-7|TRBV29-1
SVGGLGYEQY
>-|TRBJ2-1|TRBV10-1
ASSLTGAIGDEQF
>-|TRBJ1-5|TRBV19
ASGAKRGGFSNQPQH
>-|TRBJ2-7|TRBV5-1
ASSASGTYEQY
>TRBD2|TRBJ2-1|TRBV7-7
ASSLGLAEYNEQF
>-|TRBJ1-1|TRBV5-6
ASSLVPTGTEAF